Sequencing of this T cell receptor beta chain was carried out in a study of response to subunit inactivated influenza vaccine. V was cut by 7 bases and J by 1 base, with 17 bases left in between. Germline CDR1 and CDR2: SGHDN and FVKESK. The CDR3 spans 16 residues. TCRdb processed the RT-PCR reads anew with MiXCR; each CDR3 protein has one entry. The repertoire holds 490,000 or so distinct CDR3 sequences, with under 9% as singletons. The material sequenced was PBMCs from blood, taken approximately 25 months after vaccination. The origin of this receptor is a man aged 45 to 75 who received an inactivated influenza vaccine. The V gene is TRBV14, the J gene TRBJ2-1, with D possibly being TRBD2 (5 bases). The CDR3 sequence: CASTPIGGLSYNEQFF. The CDR3 DNA follows: TGTGCCAGCACCCCAATCGGAGGCTTATCCTACAATGAGCAGTTCTTC.